Sequencing of this T cell receptor beta chain was carried out in a study of T cell repertoires in cytomegalovirus infection. Study background: Both CMV infection and a matching HLA type were indicated by public TCR beta signatures.

Between the trimmed V and J ends, which lost 4 bases and 5 bases, there was a span of 19 bases. CDR3 length equals 15 residues. The germline V gene has CDR1 SGHRS and CDR2 YFSETQ. As regards this clonotype: No antigen is known for it.

Whole-study findings and limits: The cumulative frequency of public TCR beta families distinguished individuals who carried CMV together with the relevant HLA. The ex vivo response was dominated by HLA-C-restricted CMV-specific TCR beta clonotypes.

TCRdb independently ran MiXCR on the reads; one entry per CDR3 protein. The table shows nearly 650,000 distinct CDR3 sequences, with 20% to 25% occurring only once. The specimen was CD8+ T cells from PBMCs. The receptor's source is a human donor in good health (CMV status not recorded). Some clones in this sample may be carry-over from other donors' samples. The chain recombines TRBV5-1 with TRBJ2-7; a possible D gene is TRBD1 (6 bases). The chain's CDR3 is CASSQVGQWTHEQYF. Written as DNA, the CDR3 is TGCGCCAGCAGCCAAGTAGGACAGTGGACCCACGAGCAGTACTTC.